This TCR beta chain was identified during a study of blood T cells in healthy people across ages. The use of a sample-barcoded 5' primer and a J-beta primer mix characterized a second PCR of roughly 6 to 11 cycles. MiXCR was run by TCRdb on the 5' RACE reads, yielding one entry per CDR3 protein. The sample yields about 1.1 million distinct CDR3 sequences, around two fifths seen once. The V and J ends lost 0 bases and 1 base respectively, with 6 bases between them. Germline V gene lookup returns CDR1 GTSNPN and CDR2 SVGIG (reference sequence). The CDR3 runs to 13 residues. Study-level findings and limits: Donors of long life had a larger count of naive CD4+ cells and greater diversity than aged donors. Per million T cells, TCR beta diversity dropped roughly linearly as age increased.

As regards this clonotype: What it binds is not known.

Donor samples were obtained from healthy Caucasian individuals from Russia, aged roughly 6 to 90. V and J are TRBV30 and TRBJ2-5; D is unclear. The sequenced material came from blood. The source is a man younger than 35 in good health. The CDR3 here is CAWSVGFQETQYF. CDR3 in DNA: TGTGCCTGGAGTGTGGGCTTCCAAGAGACCCAGTACTTC.